The source of this T cell receptor beta chain is a study of vaccination and CD4 T cells after COVID-19. For the study at large: Participants were administered two doses of either the BNT162b2 or the mRNA-1273 vaccine.

As for time point: late sampling 161 to 241 days after vaccination in a few convalescent patients. Treatment of the sample: roughly nine-day PBMC culture with coronavirus spike peptide pools or control peptides (ViraFEST assay). Using peptide pools, antigen-specific T cells were expanded in ViraFEST before TCRs were sequenced. Cultured CD4+ T-cell DNA underwent Oncomine TCR Beta short-read sequencing. Each CDR3 protein is one row after TCRdb ran MiXCR on the PCR reads. The data contain approximately 21,000 distinct CDR3 sequences, around 46% of them seen just once; the ten biggest clones take up just under 5%. This clonotype was observed a few times. The antigen is undetermined. Study results and caveats: Only post-vaccination samples contained a median approximately 85% of the reactive clones in convalescent patients.

The CDR3 has 12 amino acids. Trimming stripped 7 bases from V and 0 bases from J, with 9 bases between. Per the germline V gene, CDR1 is DFQATT and CDR2 is SNEGSKA (reference sequence). The gene calls are TRBV20-1 and TRBJ1-2; no clear D gene. The source is a human donor who had recovered from COVID-19. Material: CD4+ T cells from blood, cultured in vitro, obtained about 7 months after SARS-CoV-2 vaccination. This CDR3 reads CSVTATNYGYTF. The CDR3 bases are TGCAGTGTTACAGCAACTAACTATGGCTACACCTTC.